This T cell receptor beta chain appears in the sequencing data of a study of early T cells in non-severe SARS-CoV-2 infection. This clonotype was seen more than once but under ten times. TCRdb called the 5' RACE reads again in MiXCR, with one record for every CDR3 protein. The sample contains 60,000 to 75,000 distinct CDR3 sequences, 10% to 15% of which appear only once. CDR1 and CDR2 (germline): MGHDK, SYGVNS. The CDR3 length is 16 residues. Trimming removed 3 bases from V and 7 bases from J, with 16 bases in between. The V gene is TRBV25-1, the J gene TRBJ1-6; weak D call: TRBD1 (5 bases). The source material was whole blood, sampled at baseline. The TCR was taken from an adult who was a healthcare worker with PCR-confirmed SARS-CoV-2 infection or an uninfected control (not recorded which). CDR3 coding DNA: TGTGCCAGCAGTGACCCCAGTGGAGGGGAAAATTCACCCCTCCACTTT. Amino acids: CASSDPSGGENSPLHF. The entire variable domain, with the rest obtained from reference TRBV25-1 and TRBJ1-6, is as follows: EADIYQTPRYLVIGTGKKITLECSQTMGHDKMYWYQQDPGMELHLIHYSYGVNSTEKGDLSSESTVSRIRTEHFPLTLESARPSHTSQYLCASSDPSGGENSPLHFGNGTRLTVT.